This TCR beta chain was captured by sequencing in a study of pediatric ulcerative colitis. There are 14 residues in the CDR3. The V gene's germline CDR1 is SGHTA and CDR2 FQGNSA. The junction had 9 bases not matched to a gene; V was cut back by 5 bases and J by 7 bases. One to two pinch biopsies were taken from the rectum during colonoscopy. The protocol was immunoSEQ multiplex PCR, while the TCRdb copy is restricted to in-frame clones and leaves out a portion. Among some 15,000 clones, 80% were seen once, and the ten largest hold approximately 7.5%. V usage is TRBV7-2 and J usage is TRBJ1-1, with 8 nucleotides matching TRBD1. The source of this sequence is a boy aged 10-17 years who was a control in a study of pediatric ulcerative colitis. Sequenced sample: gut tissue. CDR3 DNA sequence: TGTGCCAGCAGCCAAAGCAGGGGGCAGGGTGAAGCTTTCTTT. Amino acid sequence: CASSQSRGQGEAFF.